Listed below are T cell receptor beta chains from one sample, sequenced in a study of blood T cell repertoires in COVID-19. Measured with immunoSEQ multiplex PCR; TCRdb has only the in-frame clones, and not every one. The repertoire holds 60,000 to 80,000 clones, with 85% to 90% as singletons. Sequenced: peripheral blood. Every receptor here comes from a man aged 55 to 70 with acute or convalescent COVID-19. Each CDR3 is given with its conserved first and last residue. A D gene is named only where the DNA matches it firmly. The size of a clone is reported for some rows only, either as once, few or many, or as a class for expanded clones.

size: NA
V: TRBV3-1/TRBV3-2
D: TRBD1
J: TRBJ1-1
DNA: TGTGCCAGCAAGGACTCAGGCAGGGGGTTTTCTAGAGTAACTGAAGCTTTCTTT
CDR3: CASKDSGRGFSRVTEAFF

size: few
V: TRBV2
D: NA
J: TRBJ2-7
DNA: TGTGCCAGCAGTGATGGTTCGGGAGAGTCGGAAGAGCAGTACTTC
CDR3: CASSDGSGESEEQYF

size: NA
V: TRBV5-4
D: TRBD2
J: TRBJ2-1
DNA: TGTGCCAGCAGCTTGGGGCTAGCGGGAGAATCCTACAATGAGCAGTTCTTC
CDR3: CASSLGLAGESYNEQFF

size: NA
V: TRBV2
D: TRBD1
J: TRBJ2-5
DNA: TGTGCCAGCGGAGGACAGGGGGCAGGGGAGACCCAGTACTTC
CDR3: CASGGQGAGETQYF

size: NA
V: TRBV2
D: TRBD1
J: TRBJ1-2
DNA: TGTGCCAGCAGTGAACTAGGACAGGGTGTCTATGGCTACACCTTC
CDR3: CASSELGQGVYGYTF

size: NA
V: TRBV2
D: TRBD2
J: TRBJ2-5
DNA: TGTGCCAGCCAAGGCGGGAGGGCGAGAGAGACCCAGTACTTC
CDR3: CASQGGRARETQYF

size: NA
V: TRBV7-8
D: NA
J: TRBJ2-1
DNA: TGTGCCAGCAGCTACGGGAGTGGCAATGAGCAGTTCTTC
CDR3: CASSYGSGNEQFF

size: NA
V: TRBV7-2
D: TRBD2
J: TRBJ2-7
DNA: TGTGCCAGCAGCTTACGGGGGGTCCACGAGCAGTACTTC
CDR3: CASSLRGVHEQYF

size: once
V: TRBV7-3
D: NA
J: TRBJ1-6
DNA: TGTGCCAGCAGCTTAGACATCGTCAAACCCCTCCACTTT
CDR3: CASSLDIVKPLHF

size: NA
V: TRBV29-1
D: TRBD1
J: TRBJ1-3
DNA: TGCGGGGTGGGGGACAGCTCTGGAAACACCATATATTTT
CDR3: CGVGDSSGNTIYF

size: NA
V: TRBV2
D: TRBD1
J: TRBJ1-5
DNA: TGTGCCAGCAGTGGACAGGGGGCTAATCAGCCCCAGCATTTT
CDR3: CASSGQGANQPQHF

size: NA
V: TRBV3-1/TRBV3-2
D: NA
J: TRBJ1-2
DNA: TGTGCCAGCAGCAGGGCAGGGGTTGGCTACACCTTC
CDR3: CASSRAGVGYTF

size: NA
V: TRBV5-1
D: TRBD1
J: TRBJ1-2
DNA: TGCGCCAGCAGCTTGGAGGGACAGGGCTATGGCTACACCTTC
CDR3: CASSLEGQGYGYTF

size: NA
V: TRBV5-1
D: TRBD1
J: TRBJ1-6
DNA: TGCGCCAGCAGCGAAACCGGGACAGGGGTCGCCCCTCATTCACCCCTCCACTTT
CDR3: CASSETGTGVAPHSPLHF

size: once
V: TRBV27
D: NA
J: TRBJ1-2
DNA: TGTGCCAGCAGTCCCCACCGGCTCGACAGGAGAGAAGGCTACACCTTC
CDR3: CASSPHRLDRREGYTF

size: NA
V: TRBV19
D: TRBD2
J: TRBJ2-1
DNA: TGTGCCAGTAGTATAGGGCTAGCGGTCAATGAGCAGTTCTTC
CDR3: CASSIGLAVNEQFF

size: once
V: TRBV6-5
D: NA
J: TRBJ2-2
DNA: TGTGCCAGCAGTTATATGTCAGCCGGGGAGCTGTTTTTT
CDR3: CASSYMSAGELFF

size: NA
V: TRBV10-3
D: NA
J: TRBJ2-7
DNA: TGTGCCATCAGTGCTAAAAGGGGGGCAGGGGGAGCCTCCTCCTACGAGCAGTACTTC
CDR3: CAISAKRGAGGASSYEQYF

size: NA
V: TRBV12-3/TRBV12-4
D: NA
J: TRBJ2-1
DNA: TGTGCCAGCAGTTTCTCGGGATTCAATGAGCAGTTCTTC
CDR3: CASSFSGFNEQFF

size: NA
V: TRBV19
D: NA
J: TRBJ2-6
DNA: TGTGCCAGTAGTATGGGCATTGTCGGGAAAGGGGGCTCTGGGGCCAACGTCCTGACTTTC
CDR3: CASSMGIVGKGGSGANVLTF

size: NA
V: TRBV19
D: TRBD1
J: TRBJ1-2
DNA: TGTGCCAGTAGCGCACAGGGGATAGGGGACTATGGCTACACCTTC
CDR3: CASSAQGIGDYGYTF

size: NA
V: TRBV6-5
D: NA
J: TRBJ2-3
DNA: TGTGCCAGCAGTTCTCGAAGGGGATCAGATACGCAGTATTTT
CDR3: CASSSRRGSDTQYF

size: NA
V: TRBV3-1/TRBV3-2
D: TRBD1
J: TRBJ2-1
DNA: TGTGCCAGCAGCCAAAACAGGGGGCTTGAGCAGTTCTTC
CDR3: CASSQNRGLEQFF

size: NA
V: TRBV5-3
D: TRBD2
J: TRBJ2-1
DNA: TGTGCCAGAAGCTTGGGCCTAGCGGGGGGAGTCAATGAGCAGTTCTTC
CDR3: CARSLGLAGGVNEQFF

size: NA
V: TRBV19
D: NA
J: TRBJ2-3
DNA: TGTGCCAGTAGTAGCGGTCTCACAGATACGCAGTATTTT
CDR3: CASSSGLTDTQYF

size: NA
V: TRBV10-3
D: NA
J: TRBJ1-1
DNA: TGTGCCATCAGTGACCCGACAAGGAACACTGAAGCTTTCTTT
CDR3: CAISDPTRNTEAFF

size: NA
V: TRBV5-8
D: TRBD2
J: TRBJ2-5
DNA: TGTGCCAGCAGCTTAACAAAACTAGCGGGACAAGAGACCCAGTACTTC
CDR3: CASSLTKLAGQETQYF

size: NA
V: TRBV9
D: NA
J: TRBJ1-1
DNA: TGTGCCAGCAGCGTAGTCCCAGGGAAGAACACTGAAGCTTTCTTT
CDR3: CASSVVPGKNTEAFF

size: NA
V: TRBV30
D: NA
J: TRBJ1-1
DNA: TGTGCCTGGAGGGAGGTTAAGAGCACTGAAGCTTTCTTT
CDR3: CAWREVKSTEAFF

size: NA
V: TRBV19
D: NA
J: TRBJ1-4
DNA: TGTGCCAGTAGTCCCGAAGGGGCTGGTGAAAAACTGTTTTTT
CDR3: CASSPEGAGEKLFF

size: NA
V: TRBV21-1
D: NA
J: TRBJ2-7
DNA: TGTGCCAGCAGCAAAGCGGCCCCCTACGAGCAGTACTTC
CDR3: CASSKAAPYEQYF

size: NA
V: TRBV5-6
D: NA
J: TRBJ2-3
DNA: TGTGCCAGCAGCTTAAGCACAGGGTGGACAGATACGCAGTATTTT
CDR3: CASSLSTGWTDTQYF

size: NA
V: TRBV2
D: NA
J: TRBJ1-4
DNA: TGTGCCAGCAGTGATTTGGGGGCTAGGGCTAATGAAAAACTGTTTTTT
CDR3: CASSDLGARANEKLFF

size: NA
V: TRBV4-1
D: NA
J: TRBJ1-1
DNA: TGCGCCAGCAGCCAGCCGCCTGGCAGGGACACTGAAGCTTTCTTT
CDR3: CASSQPPGRDTEAFF

size: NA
V: TRBV7-6
D: NA
J: TRBJ2-2
DNA: TGTGCCAGCAGCTTAGCACTAGCCGGGGAGCTGTTTTTT
CDR3: CASSLALAGELFF

size: NA
V: TRBV9
D: TRBD1
J: TRBJ1-2
DNA: TGTGCCAGCAGCGTTGACGGGACAGGGAACTATGGCTACACCTTC
CDR3: CASSVDGTGNYGYTF

size: NA
V: TRBV12-5
D: NA
J: TRBJ1-2
DNA: TGTGCTAGTGGTTTGGACCGAGTTAGAGACTACACCTTC
CDR3: CASGLDRVRDYTF

size: NA
V: TRBV19
D: NA
J: TRBJ2-2
DNA: TGTGCCAGTAGTCCAACGACAGTGAACACCGGGGAGCTGTTTTTT
CDR3: CASSPTTVNTGELFF

size: NA
V: TRBV2
D: TRBD2
J: TRBJ2-2
DNA: TGTGCCAGCTCAGCGGGACTAGCGGGAGCCACGAACACCGGGGAGCTGTTTTTT
CDR3: CASSAGLAGATNTGELFF

size: NA
V: TRBV10-3
D: TRBD1
J: TRBJ1-5
DNA: TGTGCCATCAGTGAAGGGACAGGGGACCTAGATCAGCCCCAGCATTTT
CDR3: CAISEGTGDLDQPQHF

size: NA
V: TRBV3-1/TRBV3-2
D: NA
J: TRBJ2-1
DNA: TGTGCCAGCAGCCTGAAGGGGCAGAATGAGCAGTTCTTC
CDR3: CASSLKGQNEQFF

size: NA
V: TRBV19
D: NA
J: TRBJ2-2
DNA: TGTGCCAGTAGTATCGTCGGCAGCGCGAACACCGGGGAGCTGTTTTTT
CDR3: CASSIVGSANTGELFF